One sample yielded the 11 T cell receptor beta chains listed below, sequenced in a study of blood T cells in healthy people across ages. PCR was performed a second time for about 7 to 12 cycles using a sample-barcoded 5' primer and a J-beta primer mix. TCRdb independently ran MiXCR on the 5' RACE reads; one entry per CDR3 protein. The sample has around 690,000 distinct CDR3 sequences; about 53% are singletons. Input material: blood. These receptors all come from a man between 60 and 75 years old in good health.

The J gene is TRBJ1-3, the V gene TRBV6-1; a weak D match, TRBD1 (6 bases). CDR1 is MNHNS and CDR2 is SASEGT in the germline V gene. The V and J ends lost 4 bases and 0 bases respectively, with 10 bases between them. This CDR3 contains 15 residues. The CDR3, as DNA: TGTGCCAGCAGTGGTCGGACAGTCTCTGGAAACACCATATATTTT. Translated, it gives CASSGRTVSGNTIYF.

The CDR3 region is CSASVEGGTGELFF. CDR3 bases: TGCAGTGCTAGTGTCGAGGGGGGCACCGGGGAGCTGTTTTTT. The chain recombines TRBV20-1 with TRBJ2-2, with D perhaps being TRBD1 or TRBD2 (6 bases each). CDR1 is DFQATT and CDR2 is SNEGSKA in the germline V gene (reference sequence). The CDR3 totals 14 residues. V lost 3 bases and J 4 bases, leaving 12 bases between the germline ends.

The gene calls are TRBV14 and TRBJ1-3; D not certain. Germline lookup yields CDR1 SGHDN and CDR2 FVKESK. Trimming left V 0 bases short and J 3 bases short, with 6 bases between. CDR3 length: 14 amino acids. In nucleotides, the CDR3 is TGTGCCAGCAGCCAAGATATCGGTGGAAACACCATATATTTT. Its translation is CASSQDIGGNTIYF.

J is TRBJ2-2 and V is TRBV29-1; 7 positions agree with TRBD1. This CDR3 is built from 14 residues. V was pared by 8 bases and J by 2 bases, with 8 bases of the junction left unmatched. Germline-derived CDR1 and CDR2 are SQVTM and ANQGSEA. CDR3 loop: CSFTGTDNTGELFF. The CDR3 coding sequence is TGCAGCTTCACCGGGACAGATAACACCGGGGAGCTGTTTTTT.

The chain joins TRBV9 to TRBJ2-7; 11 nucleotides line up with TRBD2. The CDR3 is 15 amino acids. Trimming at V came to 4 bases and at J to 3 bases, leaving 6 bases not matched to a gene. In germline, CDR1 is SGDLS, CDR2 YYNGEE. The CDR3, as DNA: TGTGCCAGCAGCTCAGAGGGGACTAGCGGCTACGAGCAGTACTTC. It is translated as CASSSEGTSGYEQYF.

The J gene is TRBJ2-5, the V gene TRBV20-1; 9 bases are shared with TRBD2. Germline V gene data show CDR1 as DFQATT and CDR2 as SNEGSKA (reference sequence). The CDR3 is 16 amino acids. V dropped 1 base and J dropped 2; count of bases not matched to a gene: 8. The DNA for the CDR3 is TGCAGTGCTAGAGGGGCTAGCGGGGCTCTGCAAGAGACCCAGTACTTC. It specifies CSARGASGALQETQYF.

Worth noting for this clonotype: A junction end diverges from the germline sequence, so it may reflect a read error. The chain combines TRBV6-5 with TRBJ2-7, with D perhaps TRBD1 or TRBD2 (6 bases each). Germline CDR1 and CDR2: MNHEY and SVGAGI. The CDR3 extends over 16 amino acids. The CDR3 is CASSYSGGHGSYEQYF. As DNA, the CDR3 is TGTGCCAGCAGTTACTCTGGGGGGCATGGCTCCTACGAGCAGTACTTT.

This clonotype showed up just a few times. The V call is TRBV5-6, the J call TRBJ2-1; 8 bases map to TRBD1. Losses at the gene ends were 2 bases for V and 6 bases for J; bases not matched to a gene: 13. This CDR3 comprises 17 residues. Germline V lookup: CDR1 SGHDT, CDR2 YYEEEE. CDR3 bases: TGTGCCAGCAGCTTACCCTCCCGGGACAGGCTAGCCAATGAGCAGTTCTTC. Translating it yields CASSLPSRDRLANEQFF.

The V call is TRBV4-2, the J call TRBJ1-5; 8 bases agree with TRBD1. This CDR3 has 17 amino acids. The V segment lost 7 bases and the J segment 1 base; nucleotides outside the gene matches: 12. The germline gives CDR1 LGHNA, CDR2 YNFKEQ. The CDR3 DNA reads TGTGCCAGCAACCACCGACAGGGGATGGGGAGCAATCAGCCCCAGCATTTT. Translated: CASNHRQGMGSNQPQHF.

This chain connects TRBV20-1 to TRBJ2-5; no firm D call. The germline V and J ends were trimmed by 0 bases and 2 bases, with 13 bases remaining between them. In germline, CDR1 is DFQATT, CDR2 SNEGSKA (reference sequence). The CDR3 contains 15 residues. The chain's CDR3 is CSARDREWEQETQYF. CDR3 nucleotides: TGCAGTGCTAGAGATCGTGAGTGGGAACAAGAGACCCAGTACTTC.

Written as DNA, the CDR3 is TGTGCCAGCAGCGTTCTGAACAATGAGCAGTTCTTC. It is translated as CASSVLNNEQFF. This sequence joins TRBV6-2 or TRBV6-3 and TRBJ2-1; D is unresolved. The V end was cut by 6 bases, the J end by 5 bases, with 8 bases between. The CDR3 spans 12 residues. Germline CDR1 is MNHEY and CDR2 is SVGEGT.